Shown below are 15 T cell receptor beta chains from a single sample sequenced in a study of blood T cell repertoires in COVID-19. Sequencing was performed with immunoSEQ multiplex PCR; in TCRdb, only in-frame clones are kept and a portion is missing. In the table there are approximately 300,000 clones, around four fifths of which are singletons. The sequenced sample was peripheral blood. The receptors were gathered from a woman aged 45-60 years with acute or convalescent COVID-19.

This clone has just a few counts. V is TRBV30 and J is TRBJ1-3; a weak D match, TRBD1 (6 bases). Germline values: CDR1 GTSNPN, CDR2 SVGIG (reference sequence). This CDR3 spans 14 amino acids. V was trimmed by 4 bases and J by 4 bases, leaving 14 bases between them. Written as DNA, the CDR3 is TGTGCCTGGACCAGGGGCCTCGGGGGAAACACCATATATTTT. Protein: CAWTRGLGGNTIYF.

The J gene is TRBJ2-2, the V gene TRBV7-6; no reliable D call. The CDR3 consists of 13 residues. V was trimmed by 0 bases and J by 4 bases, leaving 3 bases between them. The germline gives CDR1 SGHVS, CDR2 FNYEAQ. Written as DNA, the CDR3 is TGTGCCAGCAGCTTAGCGGCCACCGGGGAGCTGTTTTTT. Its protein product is CASSLAATGELFF.

Here the CDR3 DNA reads TGTGCCAGCAGCTTGGGCGGCCAAGAGACCCAGTACTTC. It codes for CASSLGGQETQYF. V and J are TRBV5-6 and TRBJ2-5, with D uncertain. CDR1 SGHDT and CDR2 YYEEEE come from the germline V gene. V lost 0 bases and J 1 base, leaving 4 bases between the germline ends. There are 13 residues in the CDR3.

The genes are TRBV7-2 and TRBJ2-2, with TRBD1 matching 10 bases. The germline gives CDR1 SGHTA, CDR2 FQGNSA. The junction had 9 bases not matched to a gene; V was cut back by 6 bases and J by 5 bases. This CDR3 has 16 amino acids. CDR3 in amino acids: CASSAPGTGETGELFF. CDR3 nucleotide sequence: TGTGCCAGCAGTGCCCCCGGGACAGGGGAGACCGGGGAGCTGTTTTTT.

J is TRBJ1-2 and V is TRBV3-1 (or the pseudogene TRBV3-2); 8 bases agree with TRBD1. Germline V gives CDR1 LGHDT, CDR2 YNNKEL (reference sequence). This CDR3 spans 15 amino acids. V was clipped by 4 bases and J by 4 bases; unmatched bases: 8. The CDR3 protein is CASSRHRGGSYGYTF. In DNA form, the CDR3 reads TGTGCCAGCAGCCGCCACAGGGGGGGCAGCTATGGCTACACCTTC.

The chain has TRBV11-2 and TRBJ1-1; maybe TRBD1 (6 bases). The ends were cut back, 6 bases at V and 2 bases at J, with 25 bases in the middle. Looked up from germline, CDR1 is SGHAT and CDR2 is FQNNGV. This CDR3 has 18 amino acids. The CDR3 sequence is CASRKQMGGPLPNTEAFF. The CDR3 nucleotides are TGTGCCAGCAGGAAACAAATGGGGGGGCCCCTACCTAACACTGAAGCTTTCTTT.

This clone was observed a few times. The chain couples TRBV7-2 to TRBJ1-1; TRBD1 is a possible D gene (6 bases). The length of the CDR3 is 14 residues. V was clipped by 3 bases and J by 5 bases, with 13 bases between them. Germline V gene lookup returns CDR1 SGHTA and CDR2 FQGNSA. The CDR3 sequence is CASSFPVRGTEAFF. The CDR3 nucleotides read TGTGCCAGCAGCTTTCCTGTCAGGGGAACTGAAGCTTTCTTT.

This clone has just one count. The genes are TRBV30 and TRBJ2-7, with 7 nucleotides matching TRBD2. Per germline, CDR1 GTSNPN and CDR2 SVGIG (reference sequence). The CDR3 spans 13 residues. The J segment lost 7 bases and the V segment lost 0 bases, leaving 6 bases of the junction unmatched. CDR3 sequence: CAWSVGREWEQYF. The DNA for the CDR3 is TGTGCCTGGAGTGTAGGGCGGGAGTGGGAGCAGTACTTC.

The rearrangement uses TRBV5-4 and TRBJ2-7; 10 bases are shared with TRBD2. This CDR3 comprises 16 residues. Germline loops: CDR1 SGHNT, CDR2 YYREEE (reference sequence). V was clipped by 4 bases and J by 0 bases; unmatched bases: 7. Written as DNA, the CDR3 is TGTGCCAGCAGCAGCGGGGGGGGTACTAGCTCCTACGAGCAGTACTTC. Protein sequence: CASSSGGGTSSYEQYF. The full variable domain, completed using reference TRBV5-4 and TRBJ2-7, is ETGVTQSPTHLIKTRGQQVTLRCSSQSGHNTVSWYQQALGQGPQFIFQYYREEENGRGNFPPRFSGLQFPNYSSELNVNALELDDSALYLCASSSGGGTSSYEQYFGPGTRLTVT.

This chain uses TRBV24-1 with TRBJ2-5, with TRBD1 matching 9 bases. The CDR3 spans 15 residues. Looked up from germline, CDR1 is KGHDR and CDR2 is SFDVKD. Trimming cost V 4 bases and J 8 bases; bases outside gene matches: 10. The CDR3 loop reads CATSDPTGGEGTQYF. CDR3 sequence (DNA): TGTGCCACCAGTGACCCGACAGGGGGGGAGGGAACCCAGTACTTC.

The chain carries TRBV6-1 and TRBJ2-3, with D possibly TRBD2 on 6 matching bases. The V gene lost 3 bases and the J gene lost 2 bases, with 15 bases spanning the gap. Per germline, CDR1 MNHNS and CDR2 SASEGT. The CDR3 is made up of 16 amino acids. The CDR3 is CASSETPGVPTDTQYF. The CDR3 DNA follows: TGTGCCAGCAGTGAGACCCCGGGGGTACCCACAGATACGCAGTATTTT.

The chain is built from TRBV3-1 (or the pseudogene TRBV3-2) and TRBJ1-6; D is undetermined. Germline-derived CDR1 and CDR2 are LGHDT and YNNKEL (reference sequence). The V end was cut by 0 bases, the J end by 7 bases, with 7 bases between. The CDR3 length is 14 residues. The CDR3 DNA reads TGTGCCAGCAGCCAAGATTGGGCAAATTCACCCCTCCACTTT. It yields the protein CASSQDWANSPLHF.

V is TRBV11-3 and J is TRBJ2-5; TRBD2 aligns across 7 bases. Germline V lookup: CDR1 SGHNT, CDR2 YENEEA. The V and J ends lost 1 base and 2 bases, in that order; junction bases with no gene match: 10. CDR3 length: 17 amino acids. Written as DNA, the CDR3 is TGTGCCAGCAGCTTAGCTCCCACGGGGGGAGGTCAAGAGACCCAGTACTTC. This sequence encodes CASSLAPTGGGQETQYF.

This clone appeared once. CDR3 residues: CASNSGENSPLHF. The CDR3 DNA reads TGTGCCAGTAATTCAGGGGAAAATTCACCCCTCCACTTT. The chain carries TRBV19 and TRBJ1-6, with D perhaps matching TRBD1 (6 bases). V shed 7 bases and J shed 7 bases, with 11 bases lying between them. This CDR3 contains 13 residues. Germline V lookup: CDR1 LNHDA, CDR2 SQIVND (reference sequence).

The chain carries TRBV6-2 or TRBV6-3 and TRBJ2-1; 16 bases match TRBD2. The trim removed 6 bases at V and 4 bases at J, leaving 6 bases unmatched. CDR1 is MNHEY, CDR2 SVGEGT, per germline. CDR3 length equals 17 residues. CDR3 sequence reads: CASSSGLAGGLYNEQFF. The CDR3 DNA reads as TGTGCCAGCAGCTCGGGACTAGCGGGAGGGCTTTACAATGAGCAGTTCTTC.